Listed below are T cell receptor beta chains from one sample, sequenced in a study of T-cell memory formation after mild COVID-19. TCRdb re-analysed the 5' RACE reads in MiXCR, keeping a single row per CDR3 protein. The sample holds 550,000 to 700,000 distinct CDR3 sequences; roughly 17% are singletons and the top ten take just over 8%. The sequenced material came from PBMCs or a T cell subset sorted from them (not recorded which). These receptors were taken from an adult woman who had mild COVID-19 (a few samples of this study predate the infection). Cell type and time point are not known. Both conserved end residues are part of each CDR3. D genes are given only for firm matches. Only some rows state a clone size, as once, few, many or a class for expanded clones.

j_call v_call d_call clone_size cdr3_aa cdr3_nt
TRBJ2-3 TRBV20-1 - few CSASPINLVTLTDTQYF TGCAGTGCTAGTCCCATCAATCTAGTGACGCTCACAGATACGCAGTATTTT
TRBJ1-5 TRBV6-2/TRBV6-3 - - CASSYQVNEPQHF TGTGCCAGCAGTTACCAGGTTAATGAGCCCCAGCATTTT
TRBJ2-2 TRBV11-2 - many CASSLDRASTGELFF TGTGCCAGCAGCTTAGACAGGGCGTCCACCGGGGAGCTGTTTTTT
TRBJ1-1 TRBV15 - few CATSRAGAGDTEAFF TGTGCCACCAGCAGAGCTGGGGCGGGGGACACTGAAGCTTTCTTT
TRBJ2-1 TRBV7-9 - few CPRGPPGGSYNEQFF TGTCCTCGGGGGCCTCCCGGCGGCTCCTACAATGAGCAGTTCTTC
TRBJ2-3 TRBV20-1 - - CSARDPTATDTQYF TGCAGTGCTAGAGATCCGACAGCCACAGATACGCAGTATTTT
TRBJ1-5 TRBV20-1 TRBD1 - CSARERTGVDSNQPQHF TGCAGTGCTAGAGAGAGGACAGGGGTGGATAGCAATCAGCCCCAGCATTTT
TRBJ1-1 TRBV6-2/TRBV6-3 - few CASSPWNYFEAFF TGTGCCAGCAGTCCGTGGAACTATTTTGAAGCTTTCTTT
TRBJ2-5 TRBV15 TRBD2 - CATSREGTGGTQYF TGTGCCACCAGCAGAGAAGGGACGGGGGGGACCCAGTACTTC
TRBJ2-1 TRBV12-3/TRBV12-4 TRBD2 - CASSLAGLAEDNEQFF TGTGCCAGCAGTTTAGCGGGGCTAGCGGAAGACAATGAGCAGTTCTTC
TRBJ2-3 TRBV7-9 TRBD2 many CASSLGAGGTDTQYF TGTGCCAGCAGCTTGGGAGCGGGGGGGACAGATACGCAGTATTTT
TRBJ2-5 TRBV5-1 - many CASSFRETQYF TGCGCCAGCAGCTTCAGGGAGACCCAGTACTTC
TRBJ1-1 TRBV6-5 - few CASSYKRPKVMNTEAFF TGTGCCAGCAGTTACAAGAGGCCCAAGGTCATGAACACTGAAGCTTTCTTT
TRBJ1-3 TRBV14 - - CASSPTLLTLRNTIYF TGTGCCAGCAGCCCGACCCTCTTGACATTGCGAAACACCATATATTTT
TRBJ2-1 TRBV7-2 - few CASSLDNGSQFF TGTGCCAGCAGCCTAGACAACGGCTCGCAGTTCTTC
TRBJ2-1 TRBV20-1 - - CSASSLKQDPNEQFF TGCAGTGCTAGTAGCTTGAAACAGGATCCCAATGAGCAGTTCTTC
TRBJ1-1 TRBV27 - few CASSARSEGNTEAFF TGTGCCAGCAGTGCCCGGAGTGAGGGAAACACTGAAGCTTTCTTT
TRBJ2-3 TRBV21-1 - - CASSNRTDTQYF TGTGCCAGCAGCAACCGCACAGATACGCAGTATTTT
TRBJ1-2 TRBV12-3/TRBV12-4 - - CASSLRQGSGYTF TGTGCCAGCAGTTTGCGGCAGGGGTCTGGCTACACCTTC
TRBJ2-2 TRBV4-3 - - CASSQDERGTGELFF TGCGCCAGCAGCCAAGATGAGAGGGGCACCGGGGAGCTGTTTTTT
TRBJ2-5 TRBV2 - - CASSEHPLGDQYF TGTGCCAGCAGTGAACACCCCTTAGGGGACCAGTACTTC
TRBJ1-2 TRBV3-1 - - CASSQDLSEAYGYTF TGTGCCAGCAGCCAAGACCTCTCGGAGGCCTATGGCTACACCTTC
TRBJ2-4 TRBV9 - few CASSGRQDIAKNIQYF TGTGCCAGCAGCGGACGACAGGACATAGCCAAAAACATTCAGTACTTC
TRBJ2-5 TRBV14 - few CASSQGWVTARFGETQYF TGTGCCAGCAGCCAGGGCTGGGTCACAGCAAGATTTGGAGAGACCCAGTACTTC
TRBJ1-1 TRBV6-6 - - CASRQGGASTEAFF TGTGCCAGCAGGCAAGGAGGGGCGTCCACTGAAGCTTTCTTT
TRBJ1-1 TRBV7-9 TRBD1 - CASSHGTGGIEAFF TGTGCCAGCAGCCATGGGACAGGGGGAATTGAAGCTTTCTTT
TRBJ2-7 TRBV10-3 TRBD2 few CAISETSGEQYF TGTGCCATCAGTGAGACTAGCGGCGAGCAGTACTTC
TRBJ1-2 TRBV28 - - CASSHFGMAFGYTF TGTGCCAGCAGCCACTTCGGGATGGCGTTCGGCTACACCTTC
TRBJ2-1 TRBV6-1 TRBD2 - CASSDRLAGVYEQFF TGTGCCAGCAGTGATAGGCTAGCGGGAGTCTATGAGCAGTTCTTC